This TCR beta chain was documented in a study of graft-versus-host responses after intestinal transplantation. Sequenced by immunoSEQ multiplex PCR; TCRdb stores in-frame clones only, minus some. The data show about 12,000 clones, 35% seen once. The plating included about 200,000 irradiated, violet-dye-labeled stimulator cells together with about 200,000 CFSE-labeled responder cells. Study-level points and caveats: Researchers found peak circulating GvH clone levels linked to early post-transplant HvG declines.

The source material was alloreactive CD8+ T cells from a mixed lymphocyte reaction culture, sampled before intestinal transplant. Described subset: CFSE-low proliferating T cells sorted from roughly six-day pre-transplant mixed lymphocyte reaction (GvH or HvG direction). This clonotype originated in a human patient who received an intestinal transplant.

For the CDR3, the DNA is TGTGCCAGCAGCTTGGCCCCCGGGGCCTCCTACGAGCAGTACTTC. Translation: CASSLAPGASYEQYF. The gene calls are TRBV5-7 and TRBJ2-7; D tentatively fits TRBD1 or TRBD2 (5 bases each). TRBV5-7 is an ORF; its function is uncertain. Trimming took off 0 bases at V and 0 bases at J, with 10 bases between the two ends. The CDR3 is made up of 15 amino acids.